This TCR beta chain was captured by sequencing in a study of blood T cell repertoires in COVID-19. How the authors handled the data: Reference gene primer amplification gave estimated nucleated cell counts. Data came from immunoSEQ multiplex PCR; TCRdb stores just in-frame clones and leaves some out. Clonal size and the V and J genes are those of that table, whereas D and trimming came from the DNA. Among roughly 140,000 clones listed, over 75% were seen once. This clone appeared a single time. CDR3 length: 14 residues. Germline V CDR1 and CDR2: SEHNR, FQNEAQ (reference sequence). V was pared by 2 bases and J by 0 bases, with 7 bases between.

The sample was peripheral blood. The sequence derives from a man aged 60 to 69 with active or convalescent COVID-19. The chain joins TRBV7-9 to TRBJ1-2; D is uncertain. The CDR3, as DNA: TGTGCCAGCAGCTTATTGTCTTCTAACTATGGCTACACCTTC. This gives the protein CASSLLSSNYGYTF.